These 7 T cell receptor beta chains share one sample of origin, sequenced in a study of T cells in localized non-small cell lung cancer. The data were produced by immunoSEQ multiplex PCR, yet TCRdb's version contains in-frame clones alone and is incomplete. The table has more than 70,000 clones, almost 85% seen once. Sequenced material: peripheral blood, taken before any cancer treatment. The source of these receptors is a man between 40 and 69 years old with stage I lung adenocarcinoma.

The J gene is TRBJ2-5, the V gene TRBV7-9, with D possibly called TRBD1 or TRBD2 (5 bases each). The CDR3 sequence is 12 residues long. Germline CDR1 is SEHNR and CDR2 is FQNEAQ (reference sequence). Trimming stripped 3 bases from V and 6 bases from J, with 8 bases between. The CDR3 nucleotides read TGTGCCAGCAGCTTTGGGGGTCAGACCCAGTACTTC. Translation gives CASSFGGQTQYF.

This clone is a singleton in its sample. This chain links TRBV2 with TRBJ2-5; tentatively, D is TRBD2 (7 bases). V was shortened by 11 bases and J by 7 bases, with 20 bases between the two germline ends. This CDR3 contains 13 residues. Germline CDR1 SNHLY, CDR2 FYNNEI. Here the CDR3 reads CAQQGGASTTQYF. CDR3 in DNA: TGTGCCCAGCAAGGGGGGGCTAGCACGACCCAGTACTTC.

The chain joins TRBV30 to TRBJ2-7, with 8 bases that match TRBD1. The CDR3 length is 14 residues. Germline V gene data show CDR1 as GTSNPN and CDR2 as SVGIG (reference sequence). V lost 5 bases to trimming and J lost 1 base; unmatched junction nucleotides: 7. The CDR3 loop is CAWGLTGGSYEQYF. DNA for the CDR3: TGTGCCTGGGGACTCACAGGGGGGTCCTACGAGCAGTACTTC.

The chain carries TRBV9 and TRBJ1-1, with D uncertain. Per germline, CDR1 SGDLS and CDR2 YYNGEE. The CDR3 contains 14 residues. V gave up 2 bases and J gave up 6 bases, with 14 bases separating them. CDR3 bases: TGTGCCAGCAGCGTGCAGGCTGTTAAAGCTGAAGCTTTCTTT. Translated: CASSVQAVKAEAFF.

The chain is built from TRBV9 and TRBJ2-1; D is unclear. CDR3 size: 15 residues. V lost 0 bases and J lost 6, with 13 bases in between. CDR1 and CDR2 (germline): SGDLS, YYNGEE. The DNA of the CDR3 is TGTGCCAGCAGCGTAGATGGGTCCTATGCCAATGAGCAGTTCTTC. Residues: CASSVDGSYANEQFF.

The rearrangement uses TRBV21-1 and TRBJ2-4; the table's D call TRBD1 went unverified against the DNA. TRBV21-1 is a documented pseudogene. The CDR3 is 16 amino acids. The CDR3 spells CASSKAGTVAKNIQYF. The CDR3 DNA reads TGTGCCAGCAGCAAGGCCGGGACAGTAGCCAAAAACATTCAGTACTTC.

The chain links TRBV6-5 to TRBJ2-7; 9 positions match TRBD1. This CDR3 has 15 residues. With 6 bases clipped from V and 5 bases from J, the junction kept 11 bases outside the gene matches. Germline CDR1 is MNHEY and CDR2 is SVGAGI. The CDR3 DNA reads as TGTGCCAGCAGAACTACCGGGACAGGGAGGAACGAGCAGTACTTC. Amino acids: CASRTTGTGRNEQYF.